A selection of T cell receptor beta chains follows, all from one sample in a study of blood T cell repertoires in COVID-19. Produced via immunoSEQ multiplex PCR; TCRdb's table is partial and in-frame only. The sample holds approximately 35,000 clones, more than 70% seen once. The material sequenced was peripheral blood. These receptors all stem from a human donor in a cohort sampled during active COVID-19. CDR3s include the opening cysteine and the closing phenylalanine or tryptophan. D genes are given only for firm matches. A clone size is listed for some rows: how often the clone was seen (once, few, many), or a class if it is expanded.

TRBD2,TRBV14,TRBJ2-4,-,TGTGCCAGCAGCCCAAGACGGACTAGCGATAACATTCAGTACTTC,CASSPRRTSDNIQYF
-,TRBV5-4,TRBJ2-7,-,TGTGCCAGCAGCTTGAGCTCAGGGAAAATTGGCGAGCAGTACTTC,CASSLSSGKIGEQYF
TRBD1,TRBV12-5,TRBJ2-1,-,TGTGCTAGTGGTTGGGGAAGGACAGGGGGCAAATATGAGCAGTTCTTC,CASGWGRTGGKYEQFF
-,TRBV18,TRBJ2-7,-,TGTGCCAGCTCCCCCCTCCAGGGAACCCTATACGAGCAGTACTTC,CASSPLQGTLYEQYF
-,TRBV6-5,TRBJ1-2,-,TGTGCCAGCAGTCCCCAGGAGGACTATGGCTACACCTTC,CASSPQEDYGYTF
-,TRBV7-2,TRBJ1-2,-,TGTGCCAGCAGCTTAGGCGGAACTAACTATGGCTACACCTTC,CASSLGGTNYGYTF
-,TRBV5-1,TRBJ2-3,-,TGCGCCAGCAGCTTGGCCGGGACAGATACGCAGTATTTT,CASSLAGTDTQYF
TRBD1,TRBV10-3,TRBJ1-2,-,TGTGCCATCAGTGAGTCAAAAGCCGGGACAGGGGCCTATGGCTACACCTTC,CAISESKAGTGAYGYTF
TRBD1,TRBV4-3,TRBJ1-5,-,TGCGCCAGCAGCCAAGAGAACAGGGGGGGAGATCAGCCCCAGCATTTT,CASSQENRGGDQPQHF
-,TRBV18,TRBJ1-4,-,TGTGCCAGCTCAATCCGGGATGCTAATGAAAAACTGTTTTTT,CASSIRDANEKLFF
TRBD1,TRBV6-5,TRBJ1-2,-,TGTGCCAGCAGCGCCGGGACAGGGGGATCGGATGGCTACACCTTC,CASSAGTGGSDGYTF
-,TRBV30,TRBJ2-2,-,TGTGCCTGGAGTGTACAGAGAATGAACACCGGGGAGCTGTTTTTT,CAWSVQRMNTGELFF
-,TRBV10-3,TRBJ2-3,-,TGTGCCACCGCCCTTGGGGTAGCGATCACAGATACGCAGTATTTT,CATALGVAITDTQYF
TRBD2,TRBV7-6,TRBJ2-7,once,TGTGCCAGCAGCTTTGGCGGGGGCGAGCAGTACTTC,CASSFGGGEQYF
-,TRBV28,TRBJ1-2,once,TGTGCCAGCAGTCCGTCGGCTAACTATGGCTACACCTTC,CASSPSANYGYTF
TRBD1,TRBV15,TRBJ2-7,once,TGTGCCACCAGCAGGGACAGGGGACTTTACGAGCAGTACTTC,CATSRDRGLYEQYF
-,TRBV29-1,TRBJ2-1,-,TGCAGCGCCGACCGGGACACAAGTGGGAATGAGCAGTTCTTC,CSADRDTSGNEQFF
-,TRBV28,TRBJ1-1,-,TGTGCCAGCAGAGGGGGTTTCACTGAAGCTTTCTTT,CASRGGFTEAFF
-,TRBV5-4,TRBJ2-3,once,TGTGCCAGCAGCTTGGATCTGGCCTCCACAGATACGCAGTATTTT,CASSLDLASTDTQYF
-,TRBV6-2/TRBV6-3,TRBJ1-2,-,TGTGCCAGCAGCCTACCGGACCCCCCGGGGGGCTACACCTTC,CASSLPDPPGGYTF
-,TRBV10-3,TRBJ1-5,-,TGTGCCATCAGTGTAGCGGGTCCCGACAATCAGCCCCAGCATTTT,CAISVAGPDNQPQHF
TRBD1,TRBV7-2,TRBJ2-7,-,TGTGCCAGCAGCACTCCGGGACAGGGCTACGAGCAGTACTTC,CASSTPGQGYEQYF
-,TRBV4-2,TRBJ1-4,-,TGTGCCAGCAGCCAAGTCTCCGATGAAAAACTGTTTTTT,CASSQVSDEKLFF
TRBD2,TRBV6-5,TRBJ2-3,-,TGTGCCAGCAGGCCGGGAGGGGCCGATACGCAGTATTTT,CASRPGGADTQYF
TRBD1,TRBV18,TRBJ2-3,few,TGTGCCAGCTCACAGACCGGACAGGGCACAGATACGCAGTATTTT,CASSQTGQGTDTQYF
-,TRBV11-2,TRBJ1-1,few,TGTGCCAGCAGCTTATCGCGGGAAGCTGAAGCTTTCTTT,CASSLSREAEAFF
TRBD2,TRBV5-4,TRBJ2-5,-,TGTGCCAGCAGCCCCCGGGGGGACCAAGAGACCCAGTACTTC,CASSPRGDQETQYF
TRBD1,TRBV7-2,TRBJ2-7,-,TGTGCCAGCAGCTCCGGGACAGGGTTTTACGAGCAGTACTTC,CASSSGTGFYEQYF
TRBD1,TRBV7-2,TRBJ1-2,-,TGTGCCAGTTCCACCGGGACAGGGGTCCCCTATGGCTACACCTTC,CASSTGTGVPYGYTF
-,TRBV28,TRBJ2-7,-,TGTGCCAGCAGCTCACCGGGACGGGACTTACGAGAGCAGTACTTC,CASSSPGRDLREQYF
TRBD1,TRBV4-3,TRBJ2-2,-,TGCGCCAGCAGCCAAGATTCCACCGGGACAGGGTCGACCGGGGAGCTGTTTTTT,CASSQDSTGTGSTGELFF
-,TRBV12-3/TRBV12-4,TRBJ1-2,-,TGTGCCAGCAACCTGGGGGGGGGCTACACCTTC,CASNLGGGYTF
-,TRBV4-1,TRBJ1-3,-,TGCGCCAGCAGCCAAGATAGGCAGGGTGCTGGAAACACCATATATTTT,CASSQDRQGAGNTIYF
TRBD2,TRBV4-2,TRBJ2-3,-,TGTGCCAGCAGCCAAGGGACTAGCGGGGGGGTAGGAACGCAGTATTTT,CASSQGTSGGVGTQYF
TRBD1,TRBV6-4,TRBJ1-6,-,TGTGCCAGCAGTAGCAACAGGGGAGATAATTCACCCCTCCACTTT,CASSSNRGDNSPLHF
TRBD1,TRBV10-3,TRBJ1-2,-,TGTGCCATCAGTGAGGGACAGGAAAATGGCTACACCTTC,CAISEGQENGYTF
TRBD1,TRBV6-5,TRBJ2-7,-,TGTGCCAGCGGGACAGGGGTTTACGAGCAGTACTTC,CASGTGVYEQYF
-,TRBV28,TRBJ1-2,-,TGTGCCAGCAGTCCGACAGCCGGAGCTGCTAACTATGGCTACACCTTC,CASSPTAGAANYGYTF
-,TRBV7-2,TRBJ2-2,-,TGTGCCAGCAGCTCCTCGGGGATGGGCAGCGGGGAGCTGTTTTTT,CASSSSGMGSGELFF
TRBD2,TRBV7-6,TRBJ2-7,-,TGTGCCAGCAGCTTAGGGACTAGCGGGGGGTATTACGAGCAGTACTTC,CASSLGTSGGYYEQYF
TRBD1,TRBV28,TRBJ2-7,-,TGTGCCAGCAGTCCCCCGGGACAGAGCTACGAGCAGTACTTC,CASSPPGQSYEQYF
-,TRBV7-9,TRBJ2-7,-,TGTGCCAGCAGCTTAGGAGGGACTGTAGCCTACGAGCAGTACTTC,CASSLGGTVAYEQYF
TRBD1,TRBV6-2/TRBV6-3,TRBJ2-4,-,TGTGCCAGCAGCCTGACAGGGGCGAATGCCAAAAACATTCAGTACTTC,CASSLTGANAKNIQYF
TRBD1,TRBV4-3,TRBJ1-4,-,TGCGCCAGCAGCCAATCCCCGGACAGGGTTTCGGGTGAAAAACTGTTTTTT,CASSQSPDRVSGEKLFF
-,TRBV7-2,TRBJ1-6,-,TGTGCCAGCAGCCAAAACGACAGGTCTAATTCACCCCTCCACTTT,CASSQNDRSNSPLHF
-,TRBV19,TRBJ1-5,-,TGTGCCAGTAGTCTAGGGGCCAAAAATCAGCCCCAGCATTTT,CASSLGAKNQPQHF
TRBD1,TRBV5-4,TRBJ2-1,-,TGTGCCAGCAGCTTGGCAGGGGGCGTCTACAATGAGCAGTTCTTC,CASSLAGGVYNEQFF
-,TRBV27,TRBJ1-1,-,TGTGCCAGCAGTTGGGTTGGGGGCCGGAACACTGAAGCTTTCTTT,CASSWVGGRNTEAFF
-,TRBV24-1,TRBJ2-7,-,TGTGCCACCAGTGATTCGGCCAGGGGTATTTACGAGCAGTACTTC,CATSDSARGIYEQYF
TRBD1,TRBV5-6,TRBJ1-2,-,TGTGCCAGCAGCTTGGGTCGGACAGGGTATATCGAAAATGGCTACACCTTC,CASSLGRTGYIENGYTF
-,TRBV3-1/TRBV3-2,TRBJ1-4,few,TGTGCCAGCAGCCAAAAGGCTTTGGGCGAAAAACTGTTTTTT,CASSQKALGEKLFF
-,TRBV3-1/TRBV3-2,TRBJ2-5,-,TGTGCCAGCAGCCTGTATTTACAAGAGACCCAGTACTTC,CASSLYLQETQYF
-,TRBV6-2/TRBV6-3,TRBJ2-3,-,TGTGCCAGCAGTTACGGGAACATCAATATAGCGACGCAGTATTTT,CASSYGNINIATQYF
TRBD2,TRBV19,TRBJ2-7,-,TGTGCCAGTAAAAACGGGGGGAACGAGCAGTACTTC,CASKNGGNEQYF
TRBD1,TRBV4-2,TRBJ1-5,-,TGTGCCAGCAGCGCGGGACAGGGGGATCAGCCCCAGCATTTT,CASSAGQGDQPQHF
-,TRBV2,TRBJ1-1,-,TGTGCCAGCAGTCCCCGGACACGGAACACTGAAGCTTTCTTT,CASSPRTRNTEAFF
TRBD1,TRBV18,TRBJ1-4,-,TGTGCCAGCCGGCCAGGGACAGCTGAAAAACTGTTTTTT,CASRPGTAEKLFF